The 4 T cell receptor beta chains below come from one sample, sequenced in a study of blood T cell repertoires in COVID-19 (dated by TCRdb to the early 2020s). Library prep was done by the immunoSEQ multiplex PCR assay. The table comes from immuneACCESS by way of TCRdb, which keeps in-frame sequences with V and J called. Part of the clones is missing from these tables; in studies checked, under half for an unresolved V gene and the rest for unknown reasons. The sample has roughly 50,000 clones on record, more than 85% of them singletons. The ten largest make up about 6.3% of the sample. Sequences were obtained from peripheral blood. Receptor source: a middle-aged man with active COVID-19.

The chain couples TRBV24-1 to TRBJ1-3, with a weak D call TRBD1 (5 bases). V was clipped by 3 bases and J by 0 bases, with 8 bases between them. The CDR3 contains 15 residues. In germline, CDR1 is KGHDR, CDR2 SFDVKD. CDR3 nucleotide sequence: TGTGCCACCAGTGATGGGGACTCCTCTGGAAACACCATATATTTT. It translates to CATSDGDSSGNTIYF.

V gene TRBV6-2 or TRBV6-3 combines with J gene TRBJ2-1; D remains ambiguous. The CDR3 loop spans 13 amino acids. Per germline, CDR1 MNHEY and CDR2 SVGEGT. The V and J ends lost 5 bases and 4 bases respectively, with 9 bases between them. This CDR3 reads CASSPRSYNEQFF. Written as DNA, the CDR3 is TGTGCCAGCAGTCCCCGGTCGTACAATGAGCAGTTCTTC.

J is TRBJ2-7 and V is TRBV14, with 8 nucleotides matching TRBD1. The junction had 12 bases not matched to a gene; V was cut back by 4 bases and J by 4 bases. The CDR3 runs to 16 residues. CDR1 is SGHDN and CDR2 is FVKESK in the germline V gene. CDR3: CASSRLSGTGEYEQYF. CDR3 nucleotides: TGTGCCAGCAGCCGGTTATCCGGGACAGGAGAGTACGAGCAGTACTTC.

The genes are TRBV15 and TRBJ2-3; 8 positions match TRBD1. The V and J ends lost 3 bases and 6 bases, in that order; junction bases with no gene match: 5. The CDR3 sequence is 14 residues long. Germline V gene lookup returns CDR1 LNHNV and CDR2 YYDKDF (reference sequence). Here the CDR3 reads CATSSQDRADTQYF. CDR3 nucleotide sequence: TGTGCCACCAGCAGCCAGGACAGGGCGGATACGCAGTATTTT.